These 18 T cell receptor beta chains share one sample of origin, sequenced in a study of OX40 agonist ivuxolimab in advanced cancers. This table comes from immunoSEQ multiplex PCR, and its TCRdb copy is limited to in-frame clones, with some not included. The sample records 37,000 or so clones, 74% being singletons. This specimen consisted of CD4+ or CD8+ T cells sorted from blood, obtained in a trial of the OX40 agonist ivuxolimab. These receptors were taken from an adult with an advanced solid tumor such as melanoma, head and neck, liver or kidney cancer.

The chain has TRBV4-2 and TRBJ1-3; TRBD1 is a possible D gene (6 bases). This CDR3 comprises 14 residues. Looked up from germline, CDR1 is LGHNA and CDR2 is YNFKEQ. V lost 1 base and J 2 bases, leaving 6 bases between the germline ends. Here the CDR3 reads CASSQGQAGNTIYF. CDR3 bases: TGTGCCAGCAGCCAAGGACAGGCTGGAAACACCATATATTTT.

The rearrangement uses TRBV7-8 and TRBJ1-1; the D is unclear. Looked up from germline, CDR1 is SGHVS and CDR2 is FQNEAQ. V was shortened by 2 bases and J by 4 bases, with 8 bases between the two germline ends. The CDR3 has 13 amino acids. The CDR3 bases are TGTGCCAGCAGCTTACGGATCCTCACTGAAGCTTTCTTT. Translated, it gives CASSLRILTEAFF.

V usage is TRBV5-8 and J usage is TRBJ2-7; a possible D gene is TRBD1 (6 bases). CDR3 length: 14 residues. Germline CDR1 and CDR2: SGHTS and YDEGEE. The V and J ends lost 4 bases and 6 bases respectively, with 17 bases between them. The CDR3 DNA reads TGTGCCAGCAGCCTAGGACAGATTTTCTCCGAGCAGTACGTC. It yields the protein CASSLGQIFSEQYV.

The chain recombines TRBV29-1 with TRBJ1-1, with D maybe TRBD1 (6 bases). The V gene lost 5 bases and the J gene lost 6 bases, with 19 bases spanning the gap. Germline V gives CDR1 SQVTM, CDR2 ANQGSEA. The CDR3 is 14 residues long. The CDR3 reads CSVSRGGGGAEAFF. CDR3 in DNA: TGCAGCGTTTCAAGGGGGGGAGGTGGGGCTGAAGCTTTCTTT.

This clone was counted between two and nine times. This chain's CDR3 is CAWSPAGSNSPLHF. The CDR3 DNA is TGTGCCTGGAGCCCAGCGGGGTCTAATTCACCCCTCCACTTT. The genes are TRBV30 and TRBJ1-6; D gene ambiguous. The CDR3 loop spans 14 amino acids. The V gene's germline CDR1 is GTSNPN and CDR2 SVGIG (reference sequence). The V end was cut by 3 bases, the J end by 6 bases, with 12 bases between.

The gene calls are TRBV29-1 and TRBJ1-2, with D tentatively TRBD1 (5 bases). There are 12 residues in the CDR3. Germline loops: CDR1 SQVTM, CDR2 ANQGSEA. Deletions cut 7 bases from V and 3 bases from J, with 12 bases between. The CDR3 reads CSGGGDDYGYTF. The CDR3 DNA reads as TGCAGCGGGGGAGGGGACGACTATGGCTACACCTTC.

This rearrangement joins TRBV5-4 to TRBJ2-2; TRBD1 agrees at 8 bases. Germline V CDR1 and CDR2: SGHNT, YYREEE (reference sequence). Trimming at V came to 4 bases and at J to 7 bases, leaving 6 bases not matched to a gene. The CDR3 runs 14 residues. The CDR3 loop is CASSQGQEVGELFF. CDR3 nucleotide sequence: TGTGCCAGCAGCCAGGGACAGGAGGTCGGGGAGCTGTTTTTT.

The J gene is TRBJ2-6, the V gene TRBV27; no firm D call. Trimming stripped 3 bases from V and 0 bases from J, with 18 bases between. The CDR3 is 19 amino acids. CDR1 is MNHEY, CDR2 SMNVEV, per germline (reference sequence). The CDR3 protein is CASSFDPPGRNSGANVLTF. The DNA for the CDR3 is TGTGCCAGCAGTTTTGACCCCCCGGGTCGAAACTCTGGGGCCAACGTCCTGACTTTC.

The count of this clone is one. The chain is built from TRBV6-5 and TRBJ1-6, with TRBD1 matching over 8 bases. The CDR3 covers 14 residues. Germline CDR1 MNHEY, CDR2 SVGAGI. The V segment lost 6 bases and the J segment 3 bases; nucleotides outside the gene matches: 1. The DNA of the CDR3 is TGTGCCAGCAGCGGACAGGGCTATAATTCACCCCTCCACTTT. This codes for CASSGQGYNSPLHF.

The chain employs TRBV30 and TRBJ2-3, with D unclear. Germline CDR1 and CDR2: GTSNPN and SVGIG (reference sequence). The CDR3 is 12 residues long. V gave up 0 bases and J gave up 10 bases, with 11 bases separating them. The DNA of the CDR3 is TGTGCCTGGAGTGTAAGTACGTGGGCGCAGTATTTT. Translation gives CAWSVSTWAQYF.

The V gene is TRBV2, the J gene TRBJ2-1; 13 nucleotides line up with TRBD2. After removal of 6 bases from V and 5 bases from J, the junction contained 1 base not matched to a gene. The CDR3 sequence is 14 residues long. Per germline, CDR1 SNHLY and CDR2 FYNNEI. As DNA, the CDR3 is TGTGCCAGCAGGGGACTAGCGGGAAACAATGAGCAGTTCTTC. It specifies CASRGLAGNNEQFF. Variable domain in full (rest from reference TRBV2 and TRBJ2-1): EPEVTQTPSHQVTQMGQEVILRCVPISNHLYFYWYRQILGQKVEFLVSFYNNEISEKSEIFDDQFSVERPDGSNFTLKIRSTKLEDSAMYFCASRGLAGNNEQFFGPGTRLTVL.

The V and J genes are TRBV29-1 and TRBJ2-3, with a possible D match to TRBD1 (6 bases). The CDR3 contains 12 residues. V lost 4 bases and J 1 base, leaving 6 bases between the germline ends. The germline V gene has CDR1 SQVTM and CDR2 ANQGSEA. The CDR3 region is CSVGQGTDTQYF. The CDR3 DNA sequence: TGCAGCGTTGGACAGGGCACAGATACGCAGTATTTT.

This CDR3 reads CSVAGGNTEAFF. CDR3 nucleotides: TGCAGCGTTGCCGGGGGTAACACTGAAGCTTTCTTT. The chain couples TRBV29-1 to TRBJ1-1; possible D gene TRBD1, 5 bases. Germline V gives CDR1 SQVTM, CDR2 ANQGSEA. V dropped 4 bases and J dropped 2 bases, with 8 bases sitting between them. There are 12 residues in the CDR3.

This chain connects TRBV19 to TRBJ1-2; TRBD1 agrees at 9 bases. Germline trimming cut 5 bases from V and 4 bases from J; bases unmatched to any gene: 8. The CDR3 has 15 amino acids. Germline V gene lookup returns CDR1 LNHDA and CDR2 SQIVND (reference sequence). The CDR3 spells CASSSVGTGFYGYTF. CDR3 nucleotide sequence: TGTGCCAGTAGTTCCGTTGGGACAGGGTTCTATGGCTACACCTTC.

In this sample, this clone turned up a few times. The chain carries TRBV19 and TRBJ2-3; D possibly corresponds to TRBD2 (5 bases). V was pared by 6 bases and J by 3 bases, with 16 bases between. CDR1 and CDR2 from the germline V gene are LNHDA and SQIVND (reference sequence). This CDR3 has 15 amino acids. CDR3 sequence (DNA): TGTGCCAGTAGGGGAAGGAATTGGGAGACAGATACGCAGTATTTT. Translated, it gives CASRGRNWETDTQYF.

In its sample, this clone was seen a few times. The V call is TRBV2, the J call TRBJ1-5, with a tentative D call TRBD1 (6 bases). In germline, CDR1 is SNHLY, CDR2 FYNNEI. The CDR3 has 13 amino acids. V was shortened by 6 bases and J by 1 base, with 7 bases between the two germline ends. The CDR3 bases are TGTGCCAGCAGGGGGGCAAGCAATCAGCCCCAGCATTTT. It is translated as CASRGASNQPQHF.

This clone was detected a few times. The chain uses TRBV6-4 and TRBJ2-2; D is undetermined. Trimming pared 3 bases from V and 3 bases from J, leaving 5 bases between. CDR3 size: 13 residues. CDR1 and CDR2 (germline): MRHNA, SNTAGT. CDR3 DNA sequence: TGTGCCAGCAGTGAAAAGGACACCGGGGAGCTGTTTTTT. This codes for CASSEKDTGELFF.

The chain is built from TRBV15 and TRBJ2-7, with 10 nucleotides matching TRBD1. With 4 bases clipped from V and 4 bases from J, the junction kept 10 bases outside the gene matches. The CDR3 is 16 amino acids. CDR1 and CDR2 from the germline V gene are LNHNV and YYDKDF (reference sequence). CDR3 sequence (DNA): TGTGCCACCAGCATCGGGAGGGACAGGGGACATTACGAGCAGTACGTC. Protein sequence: CATSIGRDRGHYEQYV.